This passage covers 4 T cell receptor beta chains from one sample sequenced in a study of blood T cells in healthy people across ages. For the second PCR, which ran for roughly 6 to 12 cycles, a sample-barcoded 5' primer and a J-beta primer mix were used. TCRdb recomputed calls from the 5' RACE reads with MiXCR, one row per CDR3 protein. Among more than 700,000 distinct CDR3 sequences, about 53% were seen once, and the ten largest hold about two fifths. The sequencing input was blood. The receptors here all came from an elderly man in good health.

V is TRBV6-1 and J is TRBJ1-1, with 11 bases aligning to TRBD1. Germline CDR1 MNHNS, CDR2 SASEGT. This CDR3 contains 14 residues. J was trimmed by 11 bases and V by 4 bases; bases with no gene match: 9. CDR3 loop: CASSGGQGAVDAFF. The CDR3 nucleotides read TGTGCCAGCAGTGGAGGACAGGGGGCGGTTGACGCTTTCTTT.

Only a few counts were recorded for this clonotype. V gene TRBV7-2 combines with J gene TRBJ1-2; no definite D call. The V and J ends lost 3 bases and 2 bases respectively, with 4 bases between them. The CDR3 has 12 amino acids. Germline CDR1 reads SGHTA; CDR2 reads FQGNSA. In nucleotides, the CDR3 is TGTGCCAGCAGCTTGGTAAACTATGGCTACACCTTC. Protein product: CASSLVNYGYTF.

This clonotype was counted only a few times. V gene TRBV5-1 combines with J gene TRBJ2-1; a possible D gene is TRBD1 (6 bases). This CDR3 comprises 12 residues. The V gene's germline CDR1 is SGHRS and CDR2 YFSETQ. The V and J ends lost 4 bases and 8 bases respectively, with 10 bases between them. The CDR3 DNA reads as TGCGCCAGCAGCACACAGGGCGATGAGCAGTTCTTC. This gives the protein CASSTQGDEQFF.

CDR3 protein: CASSPLQGSNGYTF. The CDR3 coding sequence is TGTGCCAGCTCACCCTTACAGGGGAGTAATGGCTACACCTTC. This sequence joins TRBV18 and TRBJ1-2; 7 bases fit TRBD1. CDR1 KGHSH and CDR2 LQKENI come from the germline V gene. CDR3 length: 14 residues. Trimming removed 3 bases from V and 6 bases from J; junction bases left unmatched: 7.